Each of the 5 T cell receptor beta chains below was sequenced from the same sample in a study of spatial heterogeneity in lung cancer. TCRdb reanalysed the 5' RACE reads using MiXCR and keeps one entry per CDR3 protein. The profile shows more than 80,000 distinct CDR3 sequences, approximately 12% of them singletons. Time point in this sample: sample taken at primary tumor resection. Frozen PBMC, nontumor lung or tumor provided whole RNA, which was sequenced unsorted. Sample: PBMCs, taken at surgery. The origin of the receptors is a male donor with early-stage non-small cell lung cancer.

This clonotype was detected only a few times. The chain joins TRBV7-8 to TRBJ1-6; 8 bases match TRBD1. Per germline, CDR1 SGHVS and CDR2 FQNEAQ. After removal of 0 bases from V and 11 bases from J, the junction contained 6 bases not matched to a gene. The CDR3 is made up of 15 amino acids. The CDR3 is CASSLARTGFPPLHF. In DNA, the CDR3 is TGTGCCAGCAGCTTAGCGAGGACAGGGTTTCCACCCCTCCACTTT.

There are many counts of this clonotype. The chain's CDR3 is CATTGGGTDTQYF. Here the CDR3 DNA reads TGTGCCACCACCGGGGGTGGCACAGATACGCAGTATTTT. The rearrangement uses TRBV10-3 and TRBJ2-3; the D gene is possibly TRBD2 (6 bases). The CDR3 is 13 amino acids. V lost 10 bases and J lost 1, with 12 bases in between. Germline CDR1 and CDR2: ENHRY and SYGVKD.

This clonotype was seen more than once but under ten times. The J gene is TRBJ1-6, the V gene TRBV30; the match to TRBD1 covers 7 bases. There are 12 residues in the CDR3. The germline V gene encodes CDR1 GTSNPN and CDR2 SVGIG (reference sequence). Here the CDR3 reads CAQGQPNSPLHF. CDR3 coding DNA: TGTGCACAGGGACAGCCTAATTCACCCCTCCACTTT.

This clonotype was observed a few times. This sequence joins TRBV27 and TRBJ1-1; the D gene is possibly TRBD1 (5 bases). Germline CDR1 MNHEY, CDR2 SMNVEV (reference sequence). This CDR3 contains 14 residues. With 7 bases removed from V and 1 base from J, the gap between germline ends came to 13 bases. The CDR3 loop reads CASNPREKNTEAFF. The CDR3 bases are TGTGCCAGCAACCCCAGGGAGAAGAACACTGAAGCTTTCTTT.

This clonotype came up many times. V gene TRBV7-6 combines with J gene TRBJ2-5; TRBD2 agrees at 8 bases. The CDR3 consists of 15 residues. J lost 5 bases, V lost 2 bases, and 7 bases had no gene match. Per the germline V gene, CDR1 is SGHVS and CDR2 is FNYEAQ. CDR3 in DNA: TGTGCCAGCAGCTTAATCGGCGGGAGGCAGGAGACCCAGTACTTC. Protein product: CASSLIGGRQETQYF.